This T cell receptor (beta chain) emerged from a study of radiotherapy plus CTLA-4 blockade in lung cancer. Study in general: Objective responses were documented in roughly 20% of patients, with disease control in about 28%.

The protocol was immunoSEQ multiplex PCR, while the TCRdb copy is restricted to in-frame clones and leaves out a portion. The sample carries 120,000 or so clones, 75% to 80% recorded once. Germline V gene lookup returns CDR1 SGHAT and CDR2 FQNNGV. The CDR3 runs 15 residues. With 5 bases clipped from V and 4 bases from J, the junction kept 6 bases outside the gene matches. This specimen was peripheral blood, taken from a patient treated with radiotherapy plus ipilimumab. The clonotype was recovered from a human donor with non-small cell lung cancer who had a partial response to radiotherapy plus ipilimumab. V is TRBV11-2 and J is TRBJ1-5; TRBD1 matches at 9 bases. In DNA form, the CDR3 reads TGTGCCAGCAGCCCAACAGGGGGCCCTAATCAGCCCCAGCATTTT. This translates into CASSPTGGPNQPQHF.